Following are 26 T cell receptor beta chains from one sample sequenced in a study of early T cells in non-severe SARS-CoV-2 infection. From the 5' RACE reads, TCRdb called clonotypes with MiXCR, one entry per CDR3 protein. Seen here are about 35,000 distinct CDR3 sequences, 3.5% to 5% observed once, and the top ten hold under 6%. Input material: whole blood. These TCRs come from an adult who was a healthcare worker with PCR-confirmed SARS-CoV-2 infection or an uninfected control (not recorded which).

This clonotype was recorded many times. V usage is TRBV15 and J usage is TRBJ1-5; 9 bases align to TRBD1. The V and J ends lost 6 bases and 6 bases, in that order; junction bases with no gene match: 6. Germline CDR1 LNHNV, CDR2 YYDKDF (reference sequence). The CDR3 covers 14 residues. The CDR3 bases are TGTGCCACCAGTCCGGGACAGGGTGCTCAGCCCCAGCATTTT. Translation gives CATSPGQGAQPQHF.

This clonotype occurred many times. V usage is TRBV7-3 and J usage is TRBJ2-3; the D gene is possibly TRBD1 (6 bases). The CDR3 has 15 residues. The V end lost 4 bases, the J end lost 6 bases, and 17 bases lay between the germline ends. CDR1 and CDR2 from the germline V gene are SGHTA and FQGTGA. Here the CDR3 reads CASSSKVTGLDTQYF. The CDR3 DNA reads TGTGCCAGCAGCTCAAAGGTCACAGGGTTGGATACGCAGTATTTT. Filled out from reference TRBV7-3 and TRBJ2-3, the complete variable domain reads GAGVSQTPSNKVTEKGKYVELRCDPISGHTALYWYRQSLGQGPEFLIYFQGTGAADDSGLPNDRFFAVRPEGSVSTLKIQRTERGDSAVYLCASSSKVTGLDTQYFGPGTRLTVL.

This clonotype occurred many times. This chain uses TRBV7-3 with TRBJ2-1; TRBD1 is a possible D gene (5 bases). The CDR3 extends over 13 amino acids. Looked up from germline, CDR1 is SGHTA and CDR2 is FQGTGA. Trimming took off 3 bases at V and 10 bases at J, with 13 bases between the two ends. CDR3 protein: CASSFAGSDEQFF. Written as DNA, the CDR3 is TGTGCCAGCAGCTTTGCAGGGTCGGACGAGCAGTTCTTC.

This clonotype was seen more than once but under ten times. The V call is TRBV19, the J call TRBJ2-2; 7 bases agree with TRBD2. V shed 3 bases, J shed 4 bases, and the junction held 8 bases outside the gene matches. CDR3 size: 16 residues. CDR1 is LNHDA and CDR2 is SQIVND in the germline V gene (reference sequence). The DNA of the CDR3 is TGTGCCAGTAGTATCGGCCTAGCGGTACCCACCGGGGAGCTGTTTTTT. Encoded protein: CASSIGLAVPTGELFF. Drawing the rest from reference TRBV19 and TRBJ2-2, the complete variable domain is DGGITQSPKYLFRKEGQNVTLSCEQNLNHDAMYWYRQDPGQGLRLIYYSQIVNDFQKGDIAEGYSVSREKKESFPLTVTSAQKNPTAFYLCASSIGLAVPTGELFFGEGSRLTVL.

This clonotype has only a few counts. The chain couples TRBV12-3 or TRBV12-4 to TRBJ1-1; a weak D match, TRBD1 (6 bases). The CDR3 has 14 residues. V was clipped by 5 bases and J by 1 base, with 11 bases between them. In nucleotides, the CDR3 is TGTGCCAGCAGTGCAGGGGAAAAGAACACTGAAGCTTTCTTT. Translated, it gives CASSAGEKNTEAFF.

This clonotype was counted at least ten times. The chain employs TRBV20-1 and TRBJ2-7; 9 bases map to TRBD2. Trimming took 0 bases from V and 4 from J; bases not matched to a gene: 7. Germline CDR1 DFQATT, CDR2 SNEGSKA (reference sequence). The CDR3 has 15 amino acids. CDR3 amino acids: CSARDFGSGGYEQYF. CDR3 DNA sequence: TGCAGTGCTAGAGATTTTGGTAGCGGGGGTTACGAGCAGTACTTC.

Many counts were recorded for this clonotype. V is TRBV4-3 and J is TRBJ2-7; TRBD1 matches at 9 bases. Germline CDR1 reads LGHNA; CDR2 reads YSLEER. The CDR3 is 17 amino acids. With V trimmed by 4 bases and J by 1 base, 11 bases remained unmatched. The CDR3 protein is CASSPSGTGTGSYEQYF. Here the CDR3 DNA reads TGCGCCAGCAGCCCCTCCGGCACAGGGACAGGGTCCTACGAGCAGTACTTC.

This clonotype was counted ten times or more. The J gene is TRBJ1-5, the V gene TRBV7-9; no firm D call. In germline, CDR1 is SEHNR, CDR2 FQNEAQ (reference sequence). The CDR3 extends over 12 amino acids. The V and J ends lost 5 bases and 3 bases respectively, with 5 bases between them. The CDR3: CASSLTNQPQHF. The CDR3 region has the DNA TGTGCCAGCAGCCTCACCAATCAGCCCCAGCATTTT.

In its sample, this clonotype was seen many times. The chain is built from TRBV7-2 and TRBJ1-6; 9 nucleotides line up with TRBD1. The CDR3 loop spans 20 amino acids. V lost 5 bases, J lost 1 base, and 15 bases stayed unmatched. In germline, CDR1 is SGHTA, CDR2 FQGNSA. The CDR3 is CASSPGVGTGWRSYNSPLHF. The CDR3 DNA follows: TGTGCCAGCAGCCCTGGGGTCGGGACAGGGTGGAGGTCCTATAATTCACCCCTCCACTTT.

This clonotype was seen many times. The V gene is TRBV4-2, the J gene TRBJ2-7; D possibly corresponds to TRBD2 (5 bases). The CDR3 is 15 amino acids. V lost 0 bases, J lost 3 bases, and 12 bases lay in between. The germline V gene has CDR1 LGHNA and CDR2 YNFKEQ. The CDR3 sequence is CASSQDRDGGYEQYF. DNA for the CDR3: TGTGCCAGCAGCCAAGATCGGGATGGCGGCTACGAGCAGTACTTC.

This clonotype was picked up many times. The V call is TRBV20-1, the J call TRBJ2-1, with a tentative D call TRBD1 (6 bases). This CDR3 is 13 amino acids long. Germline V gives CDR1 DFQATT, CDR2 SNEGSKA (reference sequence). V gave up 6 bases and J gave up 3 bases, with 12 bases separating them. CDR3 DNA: TGCAGTGCGAGGGACATATTCTACAATGAGCAGTTCTTC. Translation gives CSARDIFYNEQFF.

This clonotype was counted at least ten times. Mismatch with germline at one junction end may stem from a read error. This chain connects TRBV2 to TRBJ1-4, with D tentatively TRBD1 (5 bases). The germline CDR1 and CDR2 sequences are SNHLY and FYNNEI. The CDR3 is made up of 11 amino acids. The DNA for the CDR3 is TGTGCCAGCAGTCAGGGACCAACCGGGGTTTTT. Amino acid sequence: CASSQGPTGVF. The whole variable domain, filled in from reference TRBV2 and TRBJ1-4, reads EPEVTQTPSHQVTQMGQEVILRCVPISNHLYFYWYRQILGQKVEFLVSFYNNEISEKSEIFDDQFSVERPDGSNFTLKIRSTKLEDSAMYFCASSQGPTGVFGSGTQLSVL.

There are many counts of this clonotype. The CDR3 coding sequence is TGCGCCAGCAGCCCCGTACTGAGGGGGGACCTTAATGAAAAACTGTTTTTT. Translated, it gives CASSPVLRGDLNEKLFF. The gene calls are TRBV4-3 and TRBJ1-4; maybe TRBD1 (6 bases). Germline V lookup: CDR1 LGHNA, CDR2 YSLEER. V was shortened by 4 bases and J by 4 bases, with 19 bases between the two germline ends. The CDR3 spans 17 residues.

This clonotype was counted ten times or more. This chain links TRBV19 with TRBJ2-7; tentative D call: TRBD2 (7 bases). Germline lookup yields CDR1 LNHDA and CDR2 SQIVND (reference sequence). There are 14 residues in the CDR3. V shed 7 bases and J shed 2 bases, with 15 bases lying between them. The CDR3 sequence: CASTNGGAPYEQYF. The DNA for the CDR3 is TGTGCCAGTACCAATGGGGGGGCACCCTACGAGCAGTACTTC.

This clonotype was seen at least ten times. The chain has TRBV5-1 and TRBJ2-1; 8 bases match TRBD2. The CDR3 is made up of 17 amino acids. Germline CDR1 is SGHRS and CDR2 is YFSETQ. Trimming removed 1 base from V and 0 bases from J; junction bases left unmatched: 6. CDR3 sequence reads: CASSLTSREDSYNEQFF. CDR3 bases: TGCGCCAGCAGCTTGACGTCGCGGGAGGACTCCTACAATGAGCAGTTCTTC.

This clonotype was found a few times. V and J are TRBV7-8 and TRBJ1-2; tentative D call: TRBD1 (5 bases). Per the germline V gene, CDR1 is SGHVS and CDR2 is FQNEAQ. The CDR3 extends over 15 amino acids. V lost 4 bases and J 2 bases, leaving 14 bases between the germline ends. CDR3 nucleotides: TGTGCCAGCAGCTCTTACCTCAGGGCCAACTATGGCTACACCTTC. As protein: CASSSYLRANYGYTF. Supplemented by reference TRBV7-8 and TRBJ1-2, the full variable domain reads GAGVSQSPRYKVAKRGQDVALRCDPISGHVSLFWYQQALGQGPEFLTYFQNEAQLDKSGLPSDRFFAERPEGSVSTLKIQRTQQEDSAVYLCASSSYLRANYGYTFGSGTRLTVV.

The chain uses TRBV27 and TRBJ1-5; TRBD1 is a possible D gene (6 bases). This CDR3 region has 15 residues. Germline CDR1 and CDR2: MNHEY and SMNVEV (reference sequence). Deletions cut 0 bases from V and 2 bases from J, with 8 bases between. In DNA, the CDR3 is TGTGCCAGCAGTTTATCATGGACAGGCAATCAGCCCCAGCATTTT. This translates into CASSLSWTGNQPQHF.

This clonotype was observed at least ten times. The CDR3 DNA sequence: TGTGCCTGGAGTGTCGCTACGGGACTACCTAATCAGCCCCAGCATTTT. It yields the protein CAWSVATGLPNQPQHF. This sequence joins TRBV30 and TRBJ1-5, with a tentative D call TRBD1 (5 bases). This CDR3 region has 16 residues. CDR1 GTSNPN and CDR2 SVGIG come from the germline V gene (reference sequence). V shed 0 bases and J shed 4 bases, with 16 bases lying between them. Filled out from reference TRBV30 and TRBJ1-5, the complete variable domain reads SQTIHQWPATLVQPVGSPLSLECTVEGTSNPNLYWYRQAAGRGLQLLFYSVGIGQISSEVPQNLSASRPQDRQFILSSKKLLLSDSGFYLCAWSVATGLPNQPQHFGDGTRLSIL.

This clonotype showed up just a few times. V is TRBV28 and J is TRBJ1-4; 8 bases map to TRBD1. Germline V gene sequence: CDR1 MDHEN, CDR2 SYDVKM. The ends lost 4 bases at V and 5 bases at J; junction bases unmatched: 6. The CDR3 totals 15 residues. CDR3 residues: CASSYPTGDNEKLFF. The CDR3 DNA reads TGTGCCAGCAGTTACCCGACAGGGGACAATGAAAAACTGTTTTTT.

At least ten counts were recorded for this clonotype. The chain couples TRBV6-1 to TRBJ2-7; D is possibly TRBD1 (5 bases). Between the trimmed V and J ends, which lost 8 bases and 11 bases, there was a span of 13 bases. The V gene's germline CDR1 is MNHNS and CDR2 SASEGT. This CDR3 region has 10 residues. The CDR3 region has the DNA TGTGCCAGCCGCCGGCAGGGCAAGTACTTC. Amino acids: CASRRQGKYF.

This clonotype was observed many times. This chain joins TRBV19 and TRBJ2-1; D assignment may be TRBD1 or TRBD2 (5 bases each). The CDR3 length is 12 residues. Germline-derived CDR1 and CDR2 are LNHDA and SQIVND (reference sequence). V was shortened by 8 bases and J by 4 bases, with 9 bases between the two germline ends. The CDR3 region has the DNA TGTGCCAGTGGGGACCGATACAATGAGCAGTTCTTC. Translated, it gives CASGDRYNEQFF.

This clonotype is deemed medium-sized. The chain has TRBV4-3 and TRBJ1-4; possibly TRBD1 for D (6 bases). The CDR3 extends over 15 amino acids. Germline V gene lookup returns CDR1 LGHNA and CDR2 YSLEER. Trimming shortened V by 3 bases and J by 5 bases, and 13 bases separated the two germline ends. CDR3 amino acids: CASSQGTGSNEKLFF. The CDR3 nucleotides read TGCGCCAGCAGCCAGGGAACAGGGTCGAATGAAAAACTGTTTTTT.

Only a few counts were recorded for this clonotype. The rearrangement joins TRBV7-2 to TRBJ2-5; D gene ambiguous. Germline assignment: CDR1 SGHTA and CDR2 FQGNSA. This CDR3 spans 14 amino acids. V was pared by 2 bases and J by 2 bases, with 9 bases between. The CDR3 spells CASSLNVGQETQYF. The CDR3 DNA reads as TGTGCCAGCAGCTTAAACGTAGGACAAGAGACCCAGTACTTC. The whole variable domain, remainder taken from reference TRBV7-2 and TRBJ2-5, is GAGVSQSPSNKVTEKGKDVELRCDPISGHTALYWYRQSLGQGLEFLIYFQGNSAPDKSGLPSDRFSAERTGGSVSTLTIQRTQQEDSAVYLCASSLNVGQETQYFGPGTRLLVL.

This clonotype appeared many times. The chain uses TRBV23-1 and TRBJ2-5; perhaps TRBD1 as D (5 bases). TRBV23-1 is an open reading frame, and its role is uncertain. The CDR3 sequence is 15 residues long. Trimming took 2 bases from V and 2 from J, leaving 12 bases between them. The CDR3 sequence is CASSQHRQTQETQYF. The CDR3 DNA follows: TGCGCCAGCAGTCAACACAGGCAGACACAAGAGACCCAGTACTTC.

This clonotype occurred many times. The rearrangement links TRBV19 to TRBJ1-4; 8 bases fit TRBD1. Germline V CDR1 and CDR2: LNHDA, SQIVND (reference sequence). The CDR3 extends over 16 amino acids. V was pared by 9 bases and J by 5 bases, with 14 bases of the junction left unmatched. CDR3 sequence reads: CASNRGGTGVNEKLFF. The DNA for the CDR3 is TGTGCCAGCAATCGGGGGGGGACAGGAGTAAATGAAAAACTGTTTTTT.

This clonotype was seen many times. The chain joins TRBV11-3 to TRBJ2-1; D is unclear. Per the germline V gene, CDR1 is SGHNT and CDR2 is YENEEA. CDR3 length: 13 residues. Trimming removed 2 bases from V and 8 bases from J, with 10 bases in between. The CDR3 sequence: CASSLRSSDEQFF. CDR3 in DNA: TGTGCCAGCAGCTTAAGAAGTTCCGATGAGCAGTTCTTC.